This TCR beta chain was sequenced in a study of cytomegalovirus exposure and HLA in healthy donors. In the study overall: A data release that came early held approximately 85 million unique TCRs from HLA-typed donors.

With regard to this clone: The antigen remains undetermined.

General observations from the study: CMV serostatus was the only recorded immune exposure for donors.

PCR involved 60 Vbeta and 13 Jbeta primers. Some clones are missing from TCRdb's copy, which holds only in-frame ones; the method was immunoSEQ multiplex PCR. The table has under 200,000 clones, 65% to 70% seen once; the top ten hold around 4%. With V trimmed by 2 bases and J by 3 bases, 3 bases remained unmatched. Looked up from germline, CDR1 is GTSNPN and CDR2 is SVGIG (reference sequence). This CDR3 comprises 13 residues. This sequence joins TRBV30 and TRBJ1-2; 7 bases line up with TRBD1. Specimen: PBMCs. This clonotype originated in a woman under 30 in good health and CMV-seropositive. The DNA for the CDR3 is TGTGCCTGGAGTAGGGGGCAGGACTATGGCTACACCTTC. It codes for CAWSRGQDYGYTF.